This T cell receptor (beta chain) emerged from a study of blood T cell repertoires in COVID-19 (dated by TCRdb to the early 2020s). With respect to the entire study: Samples from collaborators originated in the United States, Italy and Spain and spanned both the acute and convalescent phases of COVID-19. Samples were obtained from the ongoing ImmuneRACE study (first 160 participants) and from some 1,300 subjects provided by 6 global collaborators. The repertoires were released in a freely available public database meant as a resource for research on the immune response to SARS-CoV-2. The prospective study material was composed of cDNA or gDNA derived from T cells, B-cell-depleted T cells, or PBMCs. The dataset comprised deeply sampled blood TCRbeta repertoires from subjects exposed to, actively infected with, or recovered from COVID-19. HLA class I and class II types, where available, came from metadata supplied by the sample provider rather than from assay-based typing. Nearly every sample came with metadata listing a de-identified subject ID, COVID-19 status, age in years and sex. General conclusions and limits of the study: The quantity of clinical and demographic metadata differed by source and by participant and was supplied without curation.

With respect to this clone: This clone's antigen is unknown. The germline gene is not matched at one end of the junction; a read error may be the cause.

TCRbeta CDR3 regions were amplified from genomic DNA using the immunoSEQ Assay, a bias-controlled multiplex PCR. From the authors' description of their analysis: The number of nucleated cells in each sample was estimated from the amplification of reference gene primers within the assay. To quantify the absolute abundance of each unique TCRbeta CDR3 rearrangement, sequence reads were collapsed and filtered. Productive Simpson clonality was computed per sample as the square root of Simpson's diversity index over productive rearrangements. TCRdb limited this immuneACCESS table to in-frame rearrangements with V and J called. A share of clones is missing; checked studies link under half to unresolved V genes, and the rest is unexplained. V and J calls and clone size are as listed in that table; D and trimming were resolved from the DNA. Present in this sample are about 99,000 clones, roughly nine tenths of which were seen just once. Jointly, the top ten make up about 15% of the sample.

From the cysteine through the phenylalanine, the CDR3 covers 16 amino acids. This entry keeps only the CDR3 DNA: 48 bases, framed from base 1. Based on the germline V gene, the CDR1 and CDR2 sequences are MGHRA and YSYEKL. The collaborating institutions used their own protocols to collect whole blood in K2EDTA tubes. Collaborator samples were shipped for TCRbeta analysis as frozen whole blood, isolated PBMCs, or DNA extracted from either sample type. Sequences were obtained from peripheral blood. Recombination connected TRBV4-1 to TRBJ2-1, and 7 bases in between align with TRBD2. This sequence originates from a woman over 75 in a cohort sampled during active COVID-19. CDR3 reads: CASSQGPAGIYNGQFF. The nucleotide sequence is TGCGCCAGCAGCCAAGGACCAGCGGGAATATACAATGGGCAGTTCTTC.